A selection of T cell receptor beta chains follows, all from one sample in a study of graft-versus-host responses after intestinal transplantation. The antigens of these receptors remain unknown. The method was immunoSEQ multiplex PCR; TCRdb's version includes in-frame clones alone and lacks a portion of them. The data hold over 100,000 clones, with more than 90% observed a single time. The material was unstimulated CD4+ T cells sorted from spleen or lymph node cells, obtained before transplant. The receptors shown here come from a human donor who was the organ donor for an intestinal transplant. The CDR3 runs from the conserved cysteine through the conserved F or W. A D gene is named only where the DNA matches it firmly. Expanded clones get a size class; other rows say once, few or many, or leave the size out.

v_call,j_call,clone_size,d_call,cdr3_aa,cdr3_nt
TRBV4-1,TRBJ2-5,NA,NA,CASSYVWGIVGETQYF,TGCGCCAGCAGCTACGTTTGGGGTATAGTAGGGGAGACCCAGTACTTC
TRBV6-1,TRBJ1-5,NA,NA,CASSEESGLGQHF,TGTGCCAGCAGTGAAGAAAGTGGGCTCGGGCAGCATTTT
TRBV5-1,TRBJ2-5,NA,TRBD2,CASSFGGTSEETQYF,TGCGCCAGCAGCTTCGGGGGGACCTCTGAAGAGACCCAGTACTTC
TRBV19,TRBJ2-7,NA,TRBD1,CASSTRTGTYEQYF,TGTGCCAGTAGTACCCGGACAGGTACCTACGAGCAGTACTTC
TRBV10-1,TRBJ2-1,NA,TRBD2,CASSESSGSNNEQFF,TGCGCCAGCAGTGAATCTAGCGGGTCAAACAATGAGCAGTTCTTC
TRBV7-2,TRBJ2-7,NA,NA,CASSSGVAPYEQYF,TGTGCCAGCAGTTCCGGAGTAGCCCCCTACGAGCAGTACTTC
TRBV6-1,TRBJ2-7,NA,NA,CASTPRLGQPYEQYF,TGTGCCAGCACCCCGAGGCTAGGTCAACCTTACGAGCAGTACTTC
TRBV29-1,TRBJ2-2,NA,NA,CSVDELRAGELFF,TGCAGCGTGGACGAATTGAGGGCCGGGGAGCTGTTTTTT
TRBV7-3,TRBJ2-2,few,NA,CASSLGAGPGELFF,TGTGCCAGCAGCTTAGGGGCAGGGCCCGGGGAGCTGTTTTTT
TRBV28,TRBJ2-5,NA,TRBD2,CASRSSGSQETQYF,TGTGCCAGCAGATCTAGCGGGTCCCAAGAGACCCAGTACTTC
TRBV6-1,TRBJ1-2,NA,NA,CASRNDRWNGYTF,TGTGCCAGCAGGAACGATCGCTGGAATGGCTACACCTTC
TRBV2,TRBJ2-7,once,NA,CASRERDLGDEQYF,TGTGCCAGCAGAGAACGGGACCTAGGTGACGAGCAGTACTTC
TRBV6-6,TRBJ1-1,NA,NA,CASAMNTEAFF,TGTGCCAGCGCGATGAACACTGAAGCTTTCTTT
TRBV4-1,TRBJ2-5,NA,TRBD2,CASSQGGLAGGLEETQYF,TGCGCCAGCAGCCAAGGTGGGCTAGCGGGAGGCCTAGAAGAGACCCAGTACTTC
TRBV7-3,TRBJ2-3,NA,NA,CASSWTSTDTQYF,TGTGCCAGCAGCTGGACTAGCACAGATACGCAGTATTTT
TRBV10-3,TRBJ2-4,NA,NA,CAINNSPKNIQYF,TGTGCCATCAATAACAGCCCCAAAAACATTCAGTACTTC
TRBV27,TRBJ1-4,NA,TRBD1,CASRSRGGREKLFF,TGTGCCAGCAGGTCCAGGGGGGGTCGCGAAAAACTGTTTTTT
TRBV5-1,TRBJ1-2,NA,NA,CASSLDSPTSYGYTF,TGCGCCAGCAGCTTGGACAGCCCCACCTCCTATGGCTACACCTTC
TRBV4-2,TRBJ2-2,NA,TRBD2,CASSQDHPGLAGESSNTGELFF,TGTGCCAGCAGCCAAGATCATCCGGGACTAGCGGGAGAATCATCGAACACCGGGGAGCTGTTTTTT
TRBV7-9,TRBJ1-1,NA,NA,CASSLAWGTEAFF,TGTGCCAGCAGCTTAGCTTGGGGGACTGAAGCTTTCTTT
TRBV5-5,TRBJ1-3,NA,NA,CASSIQGILPGNTIYF,TGTGCCAGCAGCATACAGGGTATATTGCCTGGAAACACCATATATTTT
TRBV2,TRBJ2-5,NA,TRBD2,CASSETGGPWETQYF,TGTGCCAGCTCCGAAACGGGAGGGCCGTGGGAGACCCAGTACTTC
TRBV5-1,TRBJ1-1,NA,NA,CASSPTGKLSYQGNTEAFF,TGCGCCAGCAGCCCCACAGGGAAACTATCCTACCAGGGTAACACTGAAGCTTTCTTT
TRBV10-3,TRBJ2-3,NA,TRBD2,CAISGGGTTPDTQYF,TGTGCCATCAGTGGCGGTGGGACTACCCCAGATACGCAGTATTTT
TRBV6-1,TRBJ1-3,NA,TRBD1,CAGRMTGAGNTIYF,TGTGCCGGCAGGATGACAGGGGCTGGAAACACCATATATTTT
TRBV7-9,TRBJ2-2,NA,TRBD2,CASRPLAGDAGELFF,TGTGCCAGCAGGCCACTAGCGGGAGATGCCGGGGAGCTGTTTTTT
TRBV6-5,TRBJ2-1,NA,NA,CASSSAIAGEQFF,TGTGCCAGCAGTTCGGCCATTGCGGGTGAGCAGTTCTTC
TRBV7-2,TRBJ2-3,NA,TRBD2,CASSLGLALDTQYF,TGTGCCAGCAGCCTGGGACTAGCGCTGGATACGCAGTATTTT
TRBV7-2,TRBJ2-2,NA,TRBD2,CASSLRLAGETGELFF,TGTGCCAGCAGCTTAAGACTAGCGGGAGAAACCGGGGAGCTGTTTTTT
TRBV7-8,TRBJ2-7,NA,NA,CASSLARGGTEYF,TGTGCCAGCAGCTTAGCGAGGGGGGGCACTGAGTACTTC
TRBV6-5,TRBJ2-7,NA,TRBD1,CASSRDGDSSYEQYF,TGTGCCAGCAGTAGGGACGGGGACAGCTCCTACGAGCAGTACTTC
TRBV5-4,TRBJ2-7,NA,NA,CASSLASSTYEQYF,TGTGCCAGCAGCTTGGCCAGTTCTACCTACGAGCAGTACTTC
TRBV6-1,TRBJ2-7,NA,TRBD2,CASSRLAGANEQYF,TGTGCCAGCAGTCGACTAGCGGGTGCCAACGAGCAGTACTTC
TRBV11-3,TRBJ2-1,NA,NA,CASSLTGSNEQFF,TGTGCCAGCAGCCTTACAGGTTCCAATGAGCAGTTCTTC
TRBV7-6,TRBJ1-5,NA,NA,CASSLSSGLGQPQHF,TGTGCCAGCAGCTTATCTTCGGGGCTCGGGCAGCCCCAGCATTTT
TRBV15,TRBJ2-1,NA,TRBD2,CATSPSGRAPNEQFF,TGTGCCACCAGTCCGAGCGGGAGGGCCCCAAATGAGCAGTTCTTC
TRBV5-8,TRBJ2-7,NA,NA,CASYRRGAGDTNHYEQYF,TGTGCCAGCTACCGGCGAGGGGCGGGGGACACGAACCACTACGAGCAGTACTTC
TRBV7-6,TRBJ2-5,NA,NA,CASSLPGLQETQYF,TGTGCCAGCAGCTTACCGGGGCTACAAGAGACCCAGTACTTC
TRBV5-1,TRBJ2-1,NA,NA,CASSSWYESHEQFF,TGCGCCAGCAGCTCCTGGTACGAGTCACATGAGCAGTTCTTC
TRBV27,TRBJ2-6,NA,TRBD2,CASSLSGISGPYSGANVLTF,TGTGCCAGCAGTTTATCCGGGATTAGCGGGCCCTACTCTGGGGCCAACGTCCTGACTTTC
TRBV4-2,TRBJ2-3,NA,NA,CASSQDPGPGLQLPSVGTDTQYF,TGTGCCAGCAGCCAAGATCCGGGACCGGGACTTCAACTGCCCTCTGTTGGCACAGATACGCAGTATTTT
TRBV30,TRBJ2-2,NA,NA,CAWSVLITGELFF,TGTGCCTGGAGTGTCCTGATCACCGGGGAGCTGTTTTTT
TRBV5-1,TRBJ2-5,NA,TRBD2,CASSLVGGSGQETQYF,TGCGCCAGCAGCCTGGTAGGTGGTAGCGGGCAAGAGACCCAGTACTTC
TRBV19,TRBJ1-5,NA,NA,CASSIMEGMGVNQPQHF,TGTGCCAGTAGTATAATGGAAGGGATGGGGGTTAATCAGCCCCAGCATTTT
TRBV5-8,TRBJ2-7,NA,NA,CASSLIFSGDTYEQYF,TGTGCCAGCAGCTTGATCTTCAGCGGAGATACCTACGAGCAGTACTTC
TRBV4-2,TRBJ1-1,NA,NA,CASSQADLMNTEAFF,TGTGCCAGCAGCCAAGCGGACCTCATGAACACTGAAGCTTTCTTT
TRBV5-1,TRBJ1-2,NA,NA,CASSLDGANYGYTF,TGCGCCAGCAGCCTGGACGGAGCTAACTATGGCTACACCTTC
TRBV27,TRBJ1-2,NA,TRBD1,CASSSGGGYTF,TGTGCCAGCAGCTCAGGGGGCGGCTACACCTTC
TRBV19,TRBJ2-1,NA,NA,CASKKGALHAGEQFF,TGTGCCAGTAAGAAAGGAGCGCTCCACGCGGGTGAGCAGTTCTTC
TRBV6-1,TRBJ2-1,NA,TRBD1,CASSEATGELYNEQFF,TGTGCCAGCAGTGAAGCGACAGGGGAGCTCTACAATGAGCAGTTCTTC
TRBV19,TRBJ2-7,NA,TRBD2,CASSTTSGRASSYEQYF,TGTGCCAGTAGTACGACTAGCGGGAGGGCTTCATCCTACGAGCAGTACTTC
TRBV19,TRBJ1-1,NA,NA,CASAEVTVNTEAFF,TGTGCCAGTGCCGAGGTTACGGTGAACACTGAAGCTTTCTTT
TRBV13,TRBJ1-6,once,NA,CASSGRLGGRNSPLHF,TGTGCCAGCAGCGGCCGTCTGGGGGGGCGTAATTCACCCCTCCACTTT
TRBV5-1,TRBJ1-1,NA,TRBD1,CASSLRTGGSIMNTEAFF,TGCGCCAGCAGCCTACGGACAGGCGGGAGTATCATGAACACTGAAGCTTTCTTT
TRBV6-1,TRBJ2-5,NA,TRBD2,CASSEPGLAGGETQYF,TGTGCCAGCAGTGAACCGGGACTAGCGGGAGGGGAGACCCAGTACTTC
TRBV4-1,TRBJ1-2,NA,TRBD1,CASSRQGGYTF,TGCGCCAGCAGCCGACAGGGTGGCTACACCTTC
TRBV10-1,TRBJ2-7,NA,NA,CASSETGIYFSYEQYF,TGCGCCAGCAGTGAGACAGGGATATACTTCTCCTACGAGCAGTACTTC
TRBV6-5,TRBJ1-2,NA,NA,CASSGGGYTF,TGTGCCAGCAGCGGTGGAGGCTACACCTTC
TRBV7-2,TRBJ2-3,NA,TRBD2,CASSRAGAGDSDTQYF,TGTGCCAGCAGCCGGGCGGGAGCGGGAGACTCAGATACGCAGTATTTT
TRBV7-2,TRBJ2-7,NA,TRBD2,CASSLDSGSWYEQYF,TGTGCCAGCAGCTTAGATAGCGGGAGCTGGTACGAGCAGTACTTC